These 9 T cell receptor beta chains came from one sample sequenced in a study of cytomegalovirus exposure and HLA in healthy donors. Use of 60 Vbeta and 13 Jbeta primers characterized the PCR. Only in-frame clones appear in the TCRdb table, and some are missing; sequencing was by immunoSEQ multiplex PCR. Seen here are about 150,000 clones, about 68% observed once, and the top ten hold over 1.1%. The sequenced material came from PBMCs. These receptor sequences come from a man younger than 30 in good health and CMV-seronegative.

The J gene is TRBJ1-5, the V gene TRBV2; TRBD1 agrees at 7 bases. The CDR3 has 14 amino acids. The germline V gene encodes CDR1 SNHLY and CDR2 FYNNEI. Trimming removed 6 bases from V and 0 bases from J; junction bases left unmatched: 2. CDR3: CASRGDSSNQPQHF. The CDR3 DNA follows: TGTGCCAGCAGGGGGGACAGTAGCAATCAGCCCCAGCATTTT.

The rearrangement links TRBV4-3 to TRBJ1-4, with TRBD1 as a possible D gene (6 bases). Germline V lookup: CDR1 LGHNA, CDR2 YSLEER. CDR3 length: 15 residues. V gave up 2 bases and J gave up 10 bases, with 17 bases separating them. CDR3 protein: CASSQYRDTRGKLFF. The CDR3 bases are TGCGCCAGCAGCCAATACCGGGACACGAGAGGAAAACTGTTTTTT.

The V call is TRBV5-4, the J call TRBJ1-3; D not certain. Germline V CDR1 and CDR2: SGHNT, YYREEE (reference sequence). The CDR3 sequence is 13 residues long. V lost 4 bases to trimming and J lost 4 bases, with 9 bases between them. The CDR3 region has the DNA TGTGCCAGCAGCCTACCGCCGGGAAACACCATATATTTT. This codes for CASSLPPGNTIYF.

The chain recombines TRBV10-3 with TRBJ1-2; 8 bases align to TRBD1. Germline V gives CDR1 ENHRY, CDR2 SYGVKD. V shed 0 bases and J 3 bases; nucleotides not matched to a gene: 3. The CDR3 has 15 residues. CDR3 region: CAISESRDRYYGYTF. For the CDR3, the DNA is TGTGCCATCAGTGAGTCCCGGGACAGGTACTATGGCTACACCTTC.

In its sample, this clone was seen once. The chain joins TRBV9 to TRBJ2-3; possible D gene TRBD1, 6 bases. V was shortened by 0 bases and J by 8 bases, with 16 bases between the two germline ends. CDR3 size: 15 residues. Germline V lookup: CDR1 SGDLS, CDR2 YYNGEE. The CDR3 nucleotides are TGTGCCAGCAGCGTAGGCATCTCCAGGGGAGCTACGCAGTATTTT. This codes for CASSVGISRGATQYF.

CDR3 residues: CASSLGASYEQYF. The CDR3 region has the DNA TGTGCCAGCAGCTTGGGCGCCTCCTACGAGCAGTACTTC. This sequence joins TRBV7-9 and TRBJ2-7, with unresolved D. Between the trimmed V and J ends, which lost 3 bases and 0 bases, there was a span of 6 bases. In germline, CDR1 is SEHNR, CDR2 FQNEAQ (reference sequence). The CDR3 runs to 13 residues.

This clone occurred once. This sequence joins TRBV6-1 and TRBJ2-2, with 8 bases that match TRBD1. V gave up 8 bases and J gave up 1 base; unmatched junction bases: 3. CDR1 is MNHNS, CDR2 SASEGT, per germline. The CDR3 has 14 amino acids. The CDR3 region is CASDGTGNTGELFF. In nucleotides, the CDR3 is TGTGCCAGCGATGGGACAGGGAACACCGGGGAGCTGTTTTTT.

The chain recombines TRBV4-3 with TRBJ1-2, with D maybe TRBD1 (5 bases). Trimming removed 0 bases at V and 3 bases at J, with 17 bases between. This CDR3 spans 17 amino acids. CDR1 is LGHNA, CDR2 YSLEER, per germline. The CDR3 DNA is TGCGCCAGCAGCCAAGATGGGACTACCTTACCCTACTATGGCTACACCTTC. The encoded protein is CASSQDGTTLPYYGYTF.

V and J are TRBV7-6 and TRBJ2-3; D not resolved. With 1 base removed from V and 1 base from J, the gap between germline ends came to 6 bases. Per germline, CDR1 SGHVS and CDR2 FNYEAQ. This CDR3 spans 14 amino acids. The CDR3 here is CASSLGPGTDTQYF. The CDR3 nucleotides read TGTGCCAGCAGCTTAGGGCCAGGCACAGATACGCAGTATTTT.